Listed here are 15 T cell receptor beta chains from one sample, sequenced in a study of blood T cell repertoires in COVID-19. Some clones are missing from TCRdb's copy, which holds only in-frame ones; the method was immunoSEQ multiplex PCR. The data show some 250,000 clones, over 70% seen once. Sequenced: peripheral blood. These receptors all stem from a man aged 35 to 55 with active or convalescent COVID-19.

CDR3 sequence reads: CASSLDSQETQYF. The CDR3 DNA reads as TGTGCCAGCAGTTTAGACAGCCAAGAGACCCAGTACTTC. This chain links TRBV5-6 with TRBJ2-5; maybe TRBD1 (5 bases). The germline CDR1 and CDR2 sequences are SGHDT and YYEEEE. The CDR3 covers 13 residues. The V end was cut by 5 bases, the J end by 1 base, with 9 bases between.

J is TRBJ1-4 and V is TRBV19, with D possibly TRBD1 on 5 matching bases. The germline V gene has CDR1 LNHDA and CDR2 SQIVND (reference sequence). The length of the CDR3 is 15 residues. V was cut by 7 bases and J by 0 bases, with 12 bases left in between. The CDR3 coding sequence is TGTGCCAGTAATGGGGCAGACGCAACTAATGAAAAACTGTTTTTT. Encoded protein: CASNGADATNEKLFF.

This clone was counted a few times. This rearrangement joins TRBV29-1 to TRBJ1-2; 8 nucleotides match TRBD1. This CDR3 contains 13 residues. The germline V gene has CDR1 SQVTM and CDR2 ANQGSEA. J lost 7 bases, V lost 3 bases, and 7 bases had no gene match. CDR3 sequence reads: CSVDTGQGFGYTF. In DNA form, the CDR3 reads TGCAGCGTTGATACAGGACAGGGCTTTGGCTACACCTTC.

The chain is built from TRBV27 and TRBJ1-4; D is uncertain. The CDR3 consists of 13 residues. Germline V CDR1 and CDR2: MNHEY, SMNVEV (reference sequence). V was shortened by 6 bases and J by 0 bases, with 5 bases between the two germline ends. The CDR3 here is CASRQTTNEKLFF. For the CDR3, the DNA is TGTGCCAGCAGGCAGACAACTAATGAAAAACTGTTTTTT.

The genes are TRBV12-2 and TRBJ2-7; TRBD1 reflects the table's D call only, with no check against the DNA. TRBV12-2 is tagged as a pseudogene. The CDR3 totals 14 residues. CDR3 region: CASRTRQPAYEQYF. The CDR3 region has the DNA TGTGCAAGTCGCACCCGACAGCCAGCCTACGAGCAGTACTTC.

This chain's CDR3 is CASSLRQGGFSEAFF. The CDR3 DNA is TGCGCCAGCAGCTTGAGGCAGGGTGGGTTTAGTGAAGCTTTCTTT. The chain has TRBV5-1 and TRBJ1-1, with D possibly matching TRBD1 (5 bases). V gave up 1 base and J gave up 7 bases, with 17 bases separating them. Germline CDR1 reads SGHRS; CDR2 reads YFSETQ. The CDR3 is 15 amino acids.

This rearrangement joins TRBV18 to TRBJ1-5; maybe TRBD1 (6 bases). V dropped 1 base and J dropped 4 bases, with 11 bases sitting between them. The CDR3 contains 15 residues. Per germline, CDR1 KGHSH and CDR2 LQKENI. The CDR3 region is CASSPLTGQNQPQHF. CDR3 bases: TGTGCCAGCTCACCACTAACAGGGCAGAATCAGCCCCAGCATTTT.

The J gene is TRBJ2-1, the V gene TRBV3-1 (or the pseudogene TRBV3-2); 8 nucleotides line up with TRBD2. Germline V gene data show CDR1 as LGHDT and CDR2 as YNNKEL (reference sequence). The CDR3 runs 15 residues. Trimming cost V 0 bases and J 6 bases; bases outside gene matches: 4. The CDR3, as DNA: TGTGCCAGCAGCCAAGAGGGCGGGGGGAGCAATGAGCAGTTCTTC. Translating gives CASSQEGGGSNEQFF.

This chain connects TRBV29-1 to TRBJ2-5; TRBD1 aligns across 8 bases. The junction had 4 bases not matched to a gene; V was cut back by 0 bases and J by 4 bases. Germline V gene data show CDR1 as SQVTM and CDR2 as ANQGSEA. The CDR3 loop spans 14 amino acids. The CDR3 spells CSVEEARGRETQYF. DNA for the CDR3: TGCAGCGTTGAAGAGGCCAGGGGGCGAGAGACCCAGTACTTC.

The V gene is TRBV30, the J gene TRBJ2-7; 7 nucleotides line up with TRBD1. Germline assignment: CDR1 GTSNPN and CDR2 SVGIG (reference sequence). The CDR3 has 13 residues. V was clipped by 5 bases and J by 2 bases; unmatched bases: 6. The CDR3 nucleotides are TGTGCCTGGTCCGGGACAGCACCCTACGAGCAGTACTTC. Translating gives CAWSGTAPYEQYF.

A single count supports this clone. J is TRBJ1-1 and V is TRBV7-3, with D possibly matching TRBD1 (6 bases). The CDR3 spans 14 residues. V was clipped by 6 bases and J by 4 bases, with 15 bases between them. Per the germline V gene, CDR1 is SGHTA and CDR2 is FQGTGA. The CDR3 spells CASSLRGLSTEAFF. The DNA of the CDR3 is TGTGCCAGCAGTCTCAGGGGTTTGAGCACTGAAGCTTTCTTT.

The V call is TRBV19, the J call TRBJ1-6; D call uncertain. Trimming left V 3 bases short and J 7 bases short, with 16 bases between. This CDR3 contains 16 residues. The germline CDR1 and CDR2 sequences are LNHDA and SQIVND (reference sequence). In nucleotides, the CDR3 is TGTGCCAGTAGTATCGGGGAGCAGGCCGTAAATTCACCCCTCCACTTT. Protein: CASSIGEQAVNSPLHF.

This chain connects TRBV14 to TRBJ1-2; weak D call: TRBD1 (5 bases). Germline V gene lookup returns CDR1 SGHDN and CDR2 FVKESK. V was shortened by 0 bases and J by 2 bases, with 16 bases between the two germline ends. CDR3 length: 17 residues. Written as DNA, the CDR3 is TGTGCCAGCAGCCAAGATCTACGGCAGGGTTTAAACTATGGCTACACCTTC. It translates to CASSQDLRQGLNYGYTF.

The rearrangement links TRBV10-1 to TRBJ2-5; TRBD2 matches at 10 bases. Germline values: CDR1 WNHNN, CDR2 SYGVQD (reference sequence). V lost 6 bases and J lost 5; bases outside the gene matches: 12. CDR3 length: 16 amino acids. The DNA of the CDR3 is TGCGCCAGCAGCCCGGGGTTCTCTAGCGGGAGTGAGACCCAGTACTTC. This translates into CASSPGFSSGSETQYF.

This chain links TRBV28 with TRBJ1-4, with unresolved D. Trimming stripped 3 bases from V and 4 bases from J, with 6 bases between. CDR1 is MDHEN, CDR2 SYDVKM, per germline. The CDR3 is made up of 13 amino acids. The CDR3 region is CASSFNINEKLFF. CDR3 DNA sequence: TGTGCCAGCAGTTTTAATATTAATGAAAAACTGTTTTTT.